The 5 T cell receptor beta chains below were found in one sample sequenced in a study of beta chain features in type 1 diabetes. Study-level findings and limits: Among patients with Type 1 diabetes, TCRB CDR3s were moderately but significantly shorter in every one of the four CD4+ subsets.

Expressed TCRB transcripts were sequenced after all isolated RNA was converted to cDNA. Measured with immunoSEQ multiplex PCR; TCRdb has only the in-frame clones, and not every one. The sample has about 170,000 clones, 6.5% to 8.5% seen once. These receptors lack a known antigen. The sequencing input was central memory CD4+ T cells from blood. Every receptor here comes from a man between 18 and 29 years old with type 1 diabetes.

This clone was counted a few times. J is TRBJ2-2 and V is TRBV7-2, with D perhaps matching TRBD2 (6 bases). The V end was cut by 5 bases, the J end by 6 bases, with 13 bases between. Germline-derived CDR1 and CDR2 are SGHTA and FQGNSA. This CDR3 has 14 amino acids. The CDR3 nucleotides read TGTGCCAGCAGCCTTTCGTGGGGGGCCGGGGAGCTGTTTTTT. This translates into CASSLSWGAGELFF.

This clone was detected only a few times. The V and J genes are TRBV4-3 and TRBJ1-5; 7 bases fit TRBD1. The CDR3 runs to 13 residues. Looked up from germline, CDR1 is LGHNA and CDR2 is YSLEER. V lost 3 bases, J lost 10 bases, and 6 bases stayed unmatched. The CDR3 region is CASSQNDRDPQHF. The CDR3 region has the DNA TGCGCCAGCAGCCAGAACGACAGGGATCCCCAGCATTTT.

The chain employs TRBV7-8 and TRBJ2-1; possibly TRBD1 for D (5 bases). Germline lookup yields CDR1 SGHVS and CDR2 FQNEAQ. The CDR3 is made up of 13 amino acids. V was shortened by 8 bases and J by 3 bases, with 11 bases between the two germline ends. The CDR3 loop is CASGIRGYNEQFF. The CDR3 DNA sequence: TGTGCCAGCGGGATTAGGGGCTACAATGAGCAGTTCTTC.

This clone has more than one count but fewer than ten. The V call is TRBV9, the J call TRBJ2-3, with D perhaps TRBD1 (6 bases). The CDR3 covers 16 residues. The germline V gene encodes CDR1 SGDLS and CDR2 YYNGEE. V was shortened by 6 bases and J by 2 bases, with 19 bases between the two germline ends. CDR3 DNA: TGTGCCAGCACCGAGTCAGGGGTGGGTGACACAGATACGCAGTATTTT. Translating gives CASTESGVGDTDTQYF.

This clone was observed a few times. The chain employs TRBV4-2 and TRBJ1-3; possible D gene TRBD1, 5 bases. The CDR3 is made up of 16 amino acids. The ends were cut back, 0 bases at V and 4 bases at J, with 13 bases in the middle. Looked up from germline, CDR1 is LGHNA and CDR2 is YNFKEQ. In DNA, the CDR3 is TGTGCCAGCAGCCAAGATCTTACACAGGCAGGAAACACCATATATTTT. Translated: CASSQDLTQAGNTIYF.